These 13 T cell receptor beta chains originate from one sample sequenced in a study of blood T cells in healthy people across ages (dated by TCRdb to 2013 to 2016). Receptor libraries were prepared by 5' RACE. Data came from an Illumina HiSeq 2500. A second roughly 6 to 12 cycle PCR used a sample-barcoded 5' primer and a J-beta primer mix. In TCRdb, the public reads were trimmed at Q25 with fastp and aligned with MiXCR, with productive beta chains retained. CDR3 protein sequences are deduplicated, and each keeps its most common genes and DNA. The sample contains 1.5 million to 2 million distinct CDR3 sequences, 28% of them found a single time. Of the sample, roughly 8.2% falls within the top ten clones. The source material was blood. The origin of the receptors is a woman in her twenties or thirties in good health.

This rearrangement joins TRBV20-1 to TRBJ2-1, with 9 nucleotides matching TRBD2. This CDR3 is built from 16 residues. Trimming cost V 1 base and J 8 bases; bases outside gene matches: 12. Germline V gene sequence: CDR1 DFQATT, CDR2 SNEGSKA (reference sequence). DNA for the CDR3: TGCAGTGCTAGAGGGCCCGTTAGCGGGGGCGGCGATGAGCAGTTCTTC. Its protein is CSARGPVSGGGDEQFF.

Comments on this clonotype: Compared with germline, one end of the junction differs, possibly owing to a read error. CDR3 protein: CASSPTSEIQYF. In nucleotides, the CDR3 is TGTGCCAGCAGTCCGACCAGTGAGATCCAGTACTTC. The gene calls are TRBV12-3 or TRBV12-4 and TRBJ2-5; D gene unclear. CDR3 length: 12 amino acids.

This clonotype was seen more than once but under ten times. V gene TRBV7-2 combines with J gene TRBJ2-1, with 13 bases identical to TRBD2. V lost 4 bases to trimming and J lost 8 bases; unmatched junction nucleotides: 8. Germline assignment: CDR1 SGHTA and CDR2 FQGNSA. The CDR3 has 16 residues. As DNA, the CDR3 is TGTGCCAGCAGCTCCAAGGGGACTAGCGGGAAACATGAGCAGTTCTTC. Its protein product is CASSSKGTSGKHEQFF.

This clonotype has a count of ten or more. The chain recombines TRBV6-1 with TRBJ1-2; D possibly corresponds to TRBD1 (5 bases). CDR3 length equals 14 residues. Trimming shortened V by 4 bases and J by 4 bases, and 13 bases separated the two germline ends. Germline-derived CDR1 and CDR2 are MNHNS and SASEGT. The CDR3 sequence is CASSGGDEVYGYTF. The CDR3 DNA sequence: TGTGCCAGCAGTGGGGGGGACGAGGTCTATGGCTACACCTTC.

This clonotype came up a few times. This sequence joins TRBV2 and TRBJ1-3; tentatively, D is TRBD1 (5 bases). The CDR3 sequence is 15 residues long. V lost 6 bases and J 0 bases, leaving 12 bases between the germline ends. Germline V lookup: CDR1 SNHLY, CDR2 FYNNEI. CDR3 region: CASRADIVSGNTIYF. CDR3 sequence (DNA): TGTGCCAGCAGGGCGGACATCGTCTCTGGAAACACCATATATTTT.

This clonotype was counted ten times or more. The CDR3 sequence: CASGRLRGVDEQFF. The DNA for the CDR3 is TGTGCCAGCGGCCGGTTGAGGGGAGTCGATGAGCAGTTCTTC. The chain recombines TRBV9 with TRBJ2-1; D is perhaps TRBD1 or TRBD2 (5 bases each). This CDR3 has 14 residues. CDR1 and CDR2 from the germline V gene are SGDLS and YYNGEE. Trimming pared 7 bases from V and 8 bases from J, leaving 19 bases between.

The rearrangement uses TRBV15 and TRBJ2-7; 8 bases align to TRBD2. This CDR3 comprises 15 residues. With V trimmed by 8 bases and J by 3 bases, 12 bases remained unmatched. Germline assignment: CDR1 LNHNV and CDR2 YYDKDF (reference sequence). CDR3 sequence (DNA): TGTGCCACCGTAGCTACCGGCGGGGGGATCTACGAGCAGTACTTC. Amino acids: CATVATGGGIYEQYF.

This sequence joins TRBV20-1 and TRBJ2-5, with D possibly matching TRBD2 (6 bases). V lost 4 bases to trimming and J lost 2 bases, with 11 bases between them. CDR3 length: 13 residues. Germline assignment: CDR1 DFQATT and CDR2 SNEGSKA (reference sequence). The CDR3 region is CSANRDLQETQYF. The CDR3 DNA is TGCAGTGCTAACCGGGACTTACAAGAGACCCAGTACTTC.

The rearrangement joins TRBV7-2 to TRBJ2-3, with 9 nucleotides matching TRBD2. Germline lookup yields CDR1 SGHTA and CDR2 FQGNSA. V lost 6 bases to trimming and J lost 2 bases; unmatched junction nucleotides: 3. The CDR3 has 14 amino acids. DNA of the CDR3: TGTGCCAGCAGGCTAGCGGGGATCACAGATACGCAGTATTTT. It encodes CASRLAGITDTQYF.

This clonotype was counted between two and nine times. The chain uses TRBV18 and TRBJ2-1; D perhaps matches TRBD2 (6 bases). CDR1 is KGHSH, CDR2 LQKENI, per germline. The CDR3 covers 17 residues. V was shortened by 3 bases and J by 3 bases, with 18 bases between the two germline ends. The CDR3 nucleotides are TGTGCCAGCTCACCTTATTCGGGGGTCAAACTCTACAATGAGCAGTTCTTC. Its protein is CASSPYSGVKLYNEQFF. The full variable domain, in which reference TRBV18 and TRBJ2-1 provide the parts outside the CDR3, is NAGVMQNPRHLVRRRGQEARLRCSPMKGHSHVYWYRQLPEEGLKFMVYLQKENIIDESGMPKERFSAEFPKEGPSILRIQQVVRGDSAAYFCASSPYSGVKLYNEQFFGPGTRLTVL.

Ten or more counts support this clonotype. The J gene is TRBJ1-2, the V gene TRBV29-1, with 9 bases fitting TRBD1. The V gene end was trimmed by 2 bases and the J gene end by 8 bases; junction bases not matched to a gene: 9. The length of the CDR3 is 14 residues. Germline V gene lookup returns CDR1 SQVTM and CDR2 ANQGSEA. The CDR3 nucleotides are TGCAGCGTTGAACCACAGGGGGCGGGCTACGGCTACACCTTC. It is translated as CSVEPQGAGYGYTF.

Concerning this clonotype: Given a much more abundant clone one base away, this may be a read error. The genes are TRBV12-3 or TRBV12-4 and TRBJ2-5; no firm D call. Judging by the DNA end, TRBJ2-7 fits better; the J call may be wrong. The CDR3 has 11 amino acids. CDR3 amino acids: CASRNWDEQYF. The CDR3, as DNA: TGTGCCAGCAGGAACTGGGACGAGCAGTACTTC.

Turning to this clonotype: This may be a read error, as it is one base from a much larger clone. The V gene is TRBV3-1, the J gene TRBJ2-5; no clear D. This CDR3 is built from 14 residues. Germline lookup yields CDR1 LGHDT and CDR2 YNNKEL (reference sequence). The V end was cut by 0 bases, the J end by 4 bases, with 9 bases between. CDR3 protein: CASSQDPGRETQYF. DNA for the CDR3: TGTGCCAGCAGCCAAGATCCTGGACGAGAGACCCAGTACTTC.